This T cell receptor (beta chain) was retrieved from a study of blood T cell repertoires in COVID-19. Study summary: T cells, B-cell-depleted T cells, or PBMCs supplied cDNA or gDNA.

Enrolled during active infection, Seattle patients were then followed longitudinally. In the study's own analysis: Estimates of nucleated cell counts were drawn from the amplification of reference gene primers. Measured with immunoSEQ multiplex PCR; TCRdb has only the in-frame clones, and not every one. That table is the source of V, J and clone size, and D and trimming were worked out from the DNA. The sample lists approximately 350,000 clones, 80% to 90% occurring once. V was clipped by 5 bases and J by 5 bases, with 13 bases between them. The CDR3 extends over 14 amino acids. Germline CDR1 and CDR2: LGHDT and YNNKEL (reference sequence).

Sequencing input: peripheral blood. The chain has TRBV3-1 (or the pseudogene TRBV3-2) and TRBJ2-1, with a weak D call TRBD2 (6 bases). The origin of this receptor is a woman between 50 and 59 years old with COVID-19, enrolled during active disease. The CDR3 reads CASSKGLLNNEQFF. CDR3 bases: TGTGCCAGCAGCAAGGGACTGCTTAACAATGAGCAGTTCTTC.